Listed below are T cell receptor beta chains from one sample, sequenced in a study of cytomegalovirus exposure and HLA in healthy donors. Assay used: immunoSEQ multiplex PCR; TCRdb lists only in-frame clones, some missing. The repertoire includes about 230,000 clones, about 85% of them detected once, and 1% to 1.5% sits in the top ten. Input material: PBMCs. These receptor sequences come from a human donor in good health. The CDR3 runs from the conserved cysteine through the conserved F or W.

v_call cdr3_aa
TRBV19 CASSIRLEQFF
TRBV19 CASSRRGLAGGPGGETQYF
TRBV28 CASSLQGGNQPQHF
TRBV11-2 CASRKLANEQFF
TRBV5-6 CASSTTLYNEQFF
TRBV29-1 CSVTSDRGTEAFF
TRBV13 CASSRGTGSPYEQYF
TRBV10-3 CAISESTTTGELFF
TRBV18 CASSPPVQVRNTDTQYF
TRBV28 CASSLLVPGRAKNIQYF
TRBV2 CASSDRVAGNTIYF
TRBV18 CASSPSEGDEKLFF
TRBV14 CASSQRLVSDTQYF
TRBV18 CASSPGQSGTNEKLFF
TRBV25-1 CASRFLATSYNEQFF
TRBV6-1 CASSEDLQLFSGANVLTF
TRBV6-5 CASSLQGGKVSFF
TRBV27 CASSSKGTGNYGYTF
TRBV7-6 CASRDPGQGDTGELFF
TRBV5-8 CASRRRFSGDEQYF
TRBV14 CASSQGPGQGVEKLFF
TRBV7-9 CASSPGQVELGEQYF
TRBV9 CASSVYAGQPDGYTF
TRBV6-1 CASSEASVLARSYEQYF
TRBV6-5 CASSYGRERDEQYF
TRBV19 CASSIGLTGANVLTF
TRBV6-6 CASSTDNYGYTF
TRBV7-9 CASSLSGQRELLNEQFF
TRBV7-2 CASSPSPRDRGTDTQYF
TRBV18 CASSPNRDISYEQYF
TRBV28 CASMSGQANYEQYF
TRBV19 CASSMMIGLAYEQYF
TRBV15 CATSRGVRAEQFF
TRBV25-1 CASSDTRQAYEQYF
TRBV5-1 CASSINPGTGANVLTF
TRBV6-5 CASSYAGVVDTGELFF
TRBV7-8 CASSPGKTTGELFF
TRBV5-1 CASSLEGGVNEQFF
TRBV30 CAWDVIAGGETQYF
TRBV27 CASSFGTSGRRGNIQYF
TRBV7-2 CASSFKRTDGTDTQYF
TRBV9 CASSVAPSANYGYTF
TRBV19 CASSIWDSGRSNEQYF
TRBV28 CASSLGGTGYEKLFF
TRBV27 CASSGQGVDQPQHF
TRBV6-1 CASSVNNRVNQPQHF
TRBV5-5 CASSPRGETYNEQFF
TRBV20-1 CSALRVQTQYF
TRBV12-5 CASGFAGSDTQYF
TRBV7-9 CASSMAGNSGNTIYF